What follows are 5 T cell receptor beta chains derived from one specimen sequenced in a study of memory CD4+ T cells and cytomegalovirus serostatus. Single viable CD3+CD4+CD8-CD45RO+ cells were sorted as the memory CD4+ T cells. TCRdb's copy holds only in-frame clones and misses some; the assay was immunoSEQ multiplex PCR. The table lists some 65,000 clones, around 82% of them singletons. Sequencing was performed on memory CD4+ T cells from blood. These receptors all stem from an adult in good health and CMV-seronegative. Some clones in this sample may be carry-over from other donors' samples.

This chain uses TRBV5-1 with TRBJ2-6, with D hard to call. Trimming pared 0 bases from V and 1 base from J, leaving 5 bases between. Germline CDR1 is SGHRS and CDR2 is YFSETQ. The CDR3 extends over 15 amino acids. The CDR3 reads CASSLEESGANVLTF. The CDR3 coding sequence is TGCGCCAGCAGCTTGGAGGAGTCTGGGGCCAACGTCCTGACTTTC.

V gene TRBV30 combines with J gene TRBJ2-7; TRBD2 matches at 9 bases. CDR3 length equals 16 residues. Losses at the gene ends were 2 bases for V and 4 bases for J; bases not matched to a gene: 12. Germline V gene lookup returns CDR1 GTSNPN and CDR2 SVGIG (reference sequence). CDR3 nucleotides: TGTGCCTGGAGTTCGCGGTGGCTAGCGGGGCGATACGAGCAGTACTTC. This gives the protein CAWSSRWLAGRYEQYF.

This clone turned up a few times. The CDR3 loop reads CASSRGQPNEKLFF. CDR3 nucleotide sequence: TGCGCCAGCAGCCGGGGACAGCCTAATGAAAAACTGTTTTTT. The chain carries TRBV5-1 and TRBJ1-4; 7 positions match TRBD1. Per the germline V gene, CDR1 is SGHRS and CDR2 is YFSETQ. This CDR3 spans 14 amino acids. V dropped 4 bases and J dropped 3; count of bases not matched to a gene: 3.

The chain combines TRBV5-6 with TRBJ1-6; 7 bases are a match to TRBD1. After removal of 2 bases from V and 10 bases from J, the junction contained 12 bases not matched to a gene. Germline V gene data show CDR1 as SGHDT and CDR2 as YYEEEE. CDR3 length: 16 amino acids. CDR3 in DNA: TGTGCCAGCAGCTTTTCCGTCAGGGGGAATGAGTCACCCCTCCACTTT. It translates to CASSFSVRGNESPLHF.

The rearrangement links TRBV11-2 to TRBJ1-3, with D possibly being TRBD1 (6 bases). Trimming cost V 0 bases and J 10 bases, with 13 bases left between them. Germline CDR1 reads SGHAT; CDR2 reads FQNNGV. The CDR3 consists of 14 residues. CDR3 amino acids: CASSLELRQGTIYF. CDR3 nucleotides: TGTGCCAGCAGCTTAGAACTTCGGCAGGGGACCATATATTTT.